Described below is a single T cell receptor (beta chain) sequence and its context. Its antigen is not yet known. The input lacks base qualities; no much larger clone sits a single base away. This sample was taken from a study of T cell changes during pregnancy in multiple sclerosis (dated by TCRdb to between 2018 and 2021). Background for the entire study: In women with multiple sclerosis, the researchers looked at how the T cell repertoire shifted as pregnancy progressed.

The germline V gene provides CDR1 MNHNS and CDR2 SASEGT. A distance of 8 bases separates the germline ends of V and J, which lose 5 bases and 1 base respectively. The CDR3 starts with the cysteine, ends with the phenylalanine, and has 14 residues. Just CDR3 DNA is preserved here, 42 bases in frame from base 1. Receptors were amplified or captured by the immunoSEQ multiplex PCR assay. TCRdb mirrors the immuneACCESS table, restricted to in-frame sequences. Some clones are absent from its copies; in checked studies, under half trace to an unresolved V gene, and the reason for the others is unknown. In all, the sample holds about 47,000 clones, and about 90% of those were seen once. The ten largest clones represent about 2% of the sample.

The source is a female donor with multiple sclerosis, enrolled in a pregnancy study. Rearrangement joined TRBV6-1 to TRBJ2-2; matching of 6 bases hints at TRBD1 as the D gene. Specimen: peripheral blood, collected in the first trimester of pregnancy. This receptor carries the CDR3 CASSLGGNTGELFF. The sequenced DNA is TGTGCCAGCAGTCTAGGGGGGAACACCGGGGAGCTGTTTTTT.